These 29 T cell receptor beta chains originate from one sample sequenced in a study of blood T cell repertoires in COVID-19 (dated by TCRdb to the early 2020s). Library construction relied on the immunoSEQ multiplex PCR assay. Drawn from immuneACCESS, this table holds only the in-frame rearrangements with V and J called that TCRdb kept. Clones are partly lost; checked studies trace under half to an unresolved V gene and leave the rest unexplained. The sample table shows 180,000 or so clones, and 70% to 90% are seen once. The ten top clones hold roughly 2.5% of the sample. Material for sequencing was peripheral blood. The receptors shown here come from a man aged 35 to 55 with active or convalescent COVID-19.

The CDR3 protein is CASSSRGDYGYTF. The CDR3 DNA follows: TGCGCCAGCAGTTCCAGGGGGGACTATGGCTACACCTTC. V is TRBV5-1 and J is TRBJ1-2; TRBD1 matches 7 bases. Looked up from germline, CDR1 is SGHRS and CDR2 is YFSETQ. The CDR3 spans 13 residues. J was trimmed by 3 bases and V by 5 bases; bases with no gene match: 4.

The rearrangement joins TRBV19 to TRBJ2-1; TRBD2 agrees at 10 bases. Germline values: CDR1 LNHDA, CDR2 SQIVND (reference sequence). The CDR3 contains 16 residues. V dropped 5 bases and J dropped 7; count of bases not matched to a gene: 11. This CDR3 reads CASSLQSGGARNEQFF. CDR3 nucleotides: TGTGCCAGTAGTCTCCAGAGCGGGGGGGCTCGGAATGAGCAGTTCTTC.

The V gene is TRBV4-1, the J gene TRBJ1-1, with 8 bases aligning to TRBD1. The CDR3 runs to 14 residues. V gave up 1 base and J gave up 3 bases; unmatched junction bases: 1. Germline assignment: CDR1 MGHRA and CDR2 YSYEKL. CDR3 sequence (DNA): TGCGCCAGCAGCCAAGCGGACAGGGACACTGAAGCTTTCTTT. It specifies CASSQADRDTEAFF.

V is TRBV5-1 and J is TRBJ1-1, with TRBD1 as a possible D gene (6 bases). V gave up 1 base and J gave up 1 base, with 14 bases separating them. This CDR3 is 16 amino acids long. From germline, CDR1 is SGHRS and CDR2 YFSETQ. As DNA, the CDR3 is TGCGCCAGCAGCTTGCTCGAACCGGGACAGAACACTGAAGCTTTCTTT. Its protein product is CASSLLEPGQNTEAFF.

The rearrangement joins TRBV25-1 to TRBJ1-1; D gene ambiguous. Germline loops: CDR1 MGHDK, CDR2 SYGVNS. CDR3 length: 14 amino acids. Trimming shortened V by 6 bases and J by 1 base, and 12 bases separated the two germline ends. The CDR3 sequence: CASSETSQNTEAFF. The CDR3 DNA follows: TGTGCCAGCAGCGAGACTTCGCAGAACACTGAAGCTTTCTTT. Full variable domain (remainder filled in from reference TRBV25-1 and TRBJ1-1): EADIYQTPRYLVIGTGKKITLECSQTMGHDKMYWYQQDPGMELHLIHYSYGVNSTEKGDLSSESTVSRIRTEHFPLTLESARPSHTSQYLCASSETSQNTEAFFGQGTRLTVV.

In nucleotides, the CDR3 is TGCGCCAGCAGCCAGGGGACAGGGAGTGAGACCCAGTACTTC. It encodes CASSQGTGSETQYF. The V gene is TRBV4-1, the J gene TRBJ2-5; 9 positions match TRBD1. Germline V gene data show CDR1 as MGHRA and CDR2 as YSYEKL. V shed 3 bases, J shed 5 bases, and the junction held 4 bases outside the gene matches. This CDR3 has 14 residues.

This sequence joins TRBV9 and TRBJ1-2; perhaps TRBD1 as D (5 bases). Looked up from germline, CDR1 is SGDLS and CDR2 is YYNGEE. The CDR3 contains 16 residues. The ends were cut back, 4 bases at V and 4 bases at J, with 20 bases in the middle. The CDR3 reads CASSLSPRQLGYGYTF. The CDR3 DNA is TGTGCCAGCAGCCTTAGCCCTCGACAGCTCGGCTATGGCTACACCTTC.

CDR3 sequence (DNA): TGTGCCAGCTCACCACAGCGGGAAAGGGTAGCTTTCTTT. Translation gives CASSPQRERVAFF. The genes are TRBV18 and TRBJ1-1, with D uncertain. Germline V gives CDR1 KGHSH, CDR2 LQKENI. Trimming removed 1 base at V and 10 bases at J, with 13 bases between. The CDR3 is 13 amino acids. The entire variable domain, with the rest obtained from reference TRBV18 and TRBJ1-1, is as follows: NAGVMQNPRHLVRRRGQEARLRCSPMKGHSHVYWYRQLPEEGLKFMVYLQKENIIDESGMPKERFSAEFPKEGPSILRIQQVVRGDSAAYFCASSPQRERVAFFGQGTRLTVV.

The rearrangement joins TRBV4-2 to TRBJ1-2, with TRBD1 matching over 10 bases. V trimming: 0 bases; J trimming: 8 bases; junction bases outside the gene matches: 18. The germline V gene encodes CDR1 LGHNA and CDR2 YNFKEQ. This CDR3 is built from 19 residues. CDR3: CASSQDSATGGSLSRGYTF. CDR3 bases: TGTGCCAGCAGCCAAGATTCCGCGACAGGGGGCTCTCTAAGTCGAGGCTACACCTTC.

The gene calls are TRBV3-1 (or the pseudogene TRBV3-2) and TRBJ1-2, with 7 bases fitting TRBD1. The ends lost 4 bases at V and 8 bases at J; junction bases unmatched: 7. Per germline, CDR1 LGHDT and CDR2 YNNKEL (reference sequence). The CDR3 spans 13 residues. Here the CDR3 DNA reads TGTGCCAGCAGCCGTGACAGGGTCGGAGGCTACACCTTC. Protein product: CASSRDRVGGYTF.

The V call is TRBV30, the J call TRBJ2-5; tentatively, D is TRBD1 (5 bases). V was trimmed by 2 bases and J by 1 base, leaving 5 bases between them. Germline loops: CDR1 GTSNPN, CDR2 SVGIG (reference sequence). The CDR3 is 12 amino acids. This CDR3 reads CAWSQGQETQYF. As DNA, the CDR3 is TGTGCCTGGAGTCAGGGCCAAGAGACCCAGTACTTC.

The V gene is TRBV18, the J gene TRBJ2-1, with 10 bases lining up with TRBD2. With V trimmed by 6 bases and J by 4 bases, 12 bases remained unmatched. The germline gives CDR1 KGHSH, CDR2 LQKENI. The CDR3 totals 17 residues. The CDR3 spells CASSLSSGGVAYNEQFF. The CDR3 DNA is TGTGCCAGCTCTCTCTCCAGCGGGGGGGTAGCGTACAATGAGCAGTTCTTC.

The genes are TRBV5-1 and TRBJ1-2, with D maybe TRBD1 (6 bases). The germline V gene encodes CDR1 SGHRS and CDR2 YFSETQ. This CDR3 has 16 residues. Deletions cut 0 bases from V and 0 bases from J, with 12 bases between. In DNA, the CDR3 is TGCGCCAGCAGCTTGGAAAGTAGGACAGCTAACTATGGCTACACCTTC. Protein sequence: CASSLESRTANYGYTF.

The V gene is TRBV7-9, the J gene TRBJ1-4; 10 nucleotides line up with TRBD1. The CDR3 runs to 17 residues. In germline, CDR1 is SEHNR, CDR2 FQNEAQ (reference sequence). With V trimmed by 5 bases and J by 8 bases, 14 bases remained unmatched. This chain's CDR3 is CASSVDRGRIGWEKLFF. Here the CDR3 DNA reads TGTGCCAGCAGCGTAGACAGGGGGCGTATTGGATGGGAAAAACTGTTTTTT.

The rearrangement joins TRBV18 to TRBJ2-2, with 8 bases matching TRBD2. CDR1 and CDR2 (germline): KGHSH, LQKENI. The V segment lost 0 bases and the J segment 4 bases; nucleotides outside the gene matches: 4. The CDR3 sequence is 16 residues long. Here the CDR3 DNA reads TGTGCCAGCTCACCACCGACAGCGGGGGCCACCGGGGAGCTGTTTTTT. Protein: CASSPPTAGATGELFF. Supplemented by reference TRBV18 and TRBJ2-2, the full variable domain reads NAGVMQNPRHLVRRRGQEARLRCSPMKGHSHVYWYRQLPEEGLKFMVYLQKENIIDESGMPKERFSAEFPKEGPSILRIQQVVRGDSAAYFCASSPPTAGATGELFFGEGSRLTVL.

The chain recombines TRBV3-1 (or the pseudogene TRBV3-2) with TRBJ1-6, with D possibly TRBD1 on 5 matching bases. There are 13 residues in the CDR3. Germline assignment: CDR1 LGHDT and CDR2 YNNKEL (reference sequence). V lost 3 bases and J 6 bases, leaving 6 bases between the germline ends. The CDR3 spells CASSQGRNSPLHF. CDR3 coding DNA: TGTGCCAGCAGCCAGGGGCGTAATTCACCCCTCCACTTT.

The rearrangement joins TRBV7-6 to TRBJ2-1, with 8 bases aligning to TRBD2. The junction had 16 bases not matched to a gene; V was cut back by 5 bases and J by 4 bases. This CDR3 region has 18 residues. The V gene's germline CDR1 is SGHVS and CDR2 FNYEAQ. The CDR3 protein is CASSHLRGGGPLYNEQFF. CDR3 DNA sequence: TGTGCCAGCAGCCACCTCCGCGGCGGGGGGCCCCTTTACAATGAGCAGTTCTTC. The full variable domain, with the rest looked up from reference TRBV7-6 and TRBJ2-1, is GAGVSQSPRYKVTKRGQDVALRCDPISGHVSLYWYRQALGQGPEFLTYFNYEAQQDKSGLPNDRFSAERPEGSISTLTIQRTEQRDSAMYRCASSHLRGGGPLYNEQFFGPGTRLTVL.

The rearrangement links TRBV3-1 (or the pseudogene TRBV3-2) to TRBJ2-3, with D tentatively TRBD1 (5 bases). Germline V gene lookup returns CDR1 LGHDT and CDR2 YNNKEL (reference sequence). The CDR3 consists of 14 residues. Trimming pared 0 bases from V and 4 bases from J, leaving 8 bases between. CDR3 nucleotides: TGTGCCAGCAGCCAAGATCTCAGGGCAGATACGCAGTATTTT. Encoded protein: CASSQDLRADTQYF.

CDR3 residues: CASSQDRAGRNGYTF. CDR3 in DNA: TGCGCCAGCAGCCAAGATCGGGCAGGGCGCAATGGCTACACCTTC. The V and J genes are TRBV4-1 and TRBJ1-2, with a weak D call TRBD1 (5 bases). Germline CDR1 and CDR2: MGHRA and YSYEKL. V lost 0 bases, J lost 6 bases, and 14 bases lay in between. This CDR3 comprises 15 residues.

The V gene is TRBV7-9, the J gene TRBJ1-5, with unresolved D. CDR1 is SEHNR, CDR2 FQNEAQ, per germline (reference sequence). CDR3 length: 14 amino acids. V lost 8 bases, J lost 0 bases, and 11 bases lay in between. The CDR3 spells CASGYEGSNQPQHF. The CDR3 DNA is TGTGCCAGCGGGTATGAGGGTAGCAATCAGCCCCAGCATTTT.

The CDR3 region has the DNA TGTGCCAGCAGTCTTCGGGATCAGCCCCAGCATTTT. This translates into CASSLRDQPQHF. The chain joins TRBV6-2 or TRBV6-3 to TRBJ1-5, with D hard to call. CDR1 MNHEY and CDR2 SVGEGT come from the germline V gene. The CDR3 extends over 12 amino acids. With 5 bases removed from V and 5 bases from J, the gap between germline ends came to 7 bases.

The V call is TRBV11-2, the J call TRBJ2-2, with D maybe TRBD2 (5 bases). V dropped 5 bases and J dropped 6 bases, with 19 bases sitting between them. Germline lookup yields CDR1 SGHAT and CDR2 FQNNGV. This CDR3 comprises 16 residues. CDR3 region: CASSERRTSSAGELFF. CDR3 coding DNA: TGTGCCAGCAGCGAACGGAGGACCTCCTCCGCCGGGGAGCTGTTTTTT.

This clone was observed a single time. The chain carries TRBV12-5 and TRBJ2-2, with a possible D match to TRBD1 (6 bases). The V end lost 3 bases, the J end lost 1 base, and 9 bases lay between the germline ends. The CDR3 covers 15 residues. CDR1 and CDR2 from the germline V gene are LGHNT and FRNRAP. Here the CDR3 reads CASGFPQGNTGELFF. The CDR3 region has the DNA TGTGCTAGTGGTTTCCCACAGGGGAACACCGGGGAGCTGTTTTTT.

V usage is TRBV28 and J usage is TRBJ1-2; D gene uncertain. The V and J ends lost 4 bases and 8 bases respectively, with 20 bases between them. Germline assignment: CDR1 MDHEN and CDR2 SYDVKM. The CDR3 spans 15 residues. CDR3 protein: CASSSTTGNARGYTF. For the CDR3, the DNA is TGTGCCAGCAGTTCTACGACCGGGAATGCCAGGGGCTACACCTTC.

This rearrangement joins TRBV25-1 to TRBJ1-6; 10 bases match TRBD1. The ends lost 4 bases at V and 3 bases at J; junction bases unmatched: 6. Germline values: CDR1 MGHDK, CDR2 SYGVNS. The CDR3 length is 17 residues. CDR3 region: CASSARDRGLYNSPLHF. The CDR3 DNA sequence: TGTGCCAGCAGTGCCCGGGACAGGGGCCTCTATAATTCACCCCTCCACTTT.

This chain uses TRBV4-2 with TRBJ2-3; 10 positions match TRBD2. From germline, CDR1 is LGHNA and CDR2 YNFKEQ. The CDR3 is made up of 18 amino acids. V was pared by 0 bases and J by 2 bases, with 8 bases of the junction left unmatched. CDR3 DNA: TGTGCCAGCAGCCAAGAAGGAGGACTAGCGGACTACACAGATACGCAGTATTTT. This encodes CASSQEGGLADYTDTQYF.

The rearrangement uses TRBV9 and TRBJ2-2, with 8 bases aligning to TRBD1. The germline V gene encodes CDR1 SGDLS and CDR2 YYNGEE. Losses at the gene ends were 4 bases for V and 0 bases for J; bases not matched to a gene: 8. The CDR3 is made up of 17 amino acids. This chain's CDR3 is CASSPRGQATNTGELFF. CDR3 nucleotides: TGTGCCAGCAGCCCGCGGGGACAGGCAACGAACACCGGGGAGCTGTTTTTT. Full variable domain (rest looked up from reference TRBV9 and TRBJ2-2): DSGVTQTPKHLITATGQRVTLRCSPRSGDLSVYWYQQSLDQGLQFLIQYYNGEERAKGNILERFSAQQFPDLHSELNLSSLELGDSALYFCASSPRGQATNTGELFFGEGSRLTVL.

This rearrangement joins TRBV5-4 to TRBJ1-2; 8 bases match TRBD1. The CDR3 contains 15 residues. Unmatched junction bases numbered 11, after V lost 3 bases and J lost 7 bases. Germline assignment: CDR1 SGHNT and CDR2 YYREEE (reference sequence). The CDR3: CASSSGQGLGSGYTF. Here the CDR3 DNA reads TGTGCCAGCAGCTCTGGACAGGGTTTAGGCTCTGGCTACACCTTC.

The J gene is TRBJ2-1, the V gene TRBV19; D is unclear. CDR1 and CDR2 from the germline V gene are LNHDA and SQIVND (reference sequence). V was trimmed by 10 bases and J by 5 bases, leaving 9 bases between them. The CDR3 is made up of 11 amino acids. CDR3 DNA sequence: TGTGCCACAAAATACAACAATGAGCAGTTCTTC. This gives the protein CATKYNNEQFF.